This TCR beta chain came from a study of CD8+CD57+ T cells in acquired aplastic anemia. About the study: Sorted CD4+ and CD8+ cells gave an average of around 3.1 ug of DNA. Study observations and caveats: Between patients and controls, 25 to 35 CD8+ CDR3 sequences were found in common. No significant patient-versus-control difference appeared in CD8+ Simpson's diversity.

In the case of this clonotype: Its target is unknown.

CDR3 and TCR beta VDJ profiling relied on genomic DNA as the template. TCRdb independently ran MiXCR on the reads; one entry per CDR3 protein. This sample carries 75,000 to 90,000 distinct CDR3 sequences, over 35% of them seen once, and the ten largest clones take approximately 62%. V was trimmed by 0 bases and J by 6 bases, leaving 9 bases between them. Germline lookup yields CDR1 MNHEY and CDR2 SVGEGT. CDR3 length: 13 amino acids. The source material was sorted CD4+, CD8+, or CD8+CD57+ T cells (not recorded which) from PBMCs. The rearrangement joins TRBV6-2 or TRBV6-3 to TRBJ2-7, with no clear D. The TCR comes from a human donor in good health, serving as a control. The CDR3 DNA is TGTGCCAGCAGTTACTCGGCCCCCCCCGAGCAGTACTTC. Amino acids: CASSYSAPPEQYF.